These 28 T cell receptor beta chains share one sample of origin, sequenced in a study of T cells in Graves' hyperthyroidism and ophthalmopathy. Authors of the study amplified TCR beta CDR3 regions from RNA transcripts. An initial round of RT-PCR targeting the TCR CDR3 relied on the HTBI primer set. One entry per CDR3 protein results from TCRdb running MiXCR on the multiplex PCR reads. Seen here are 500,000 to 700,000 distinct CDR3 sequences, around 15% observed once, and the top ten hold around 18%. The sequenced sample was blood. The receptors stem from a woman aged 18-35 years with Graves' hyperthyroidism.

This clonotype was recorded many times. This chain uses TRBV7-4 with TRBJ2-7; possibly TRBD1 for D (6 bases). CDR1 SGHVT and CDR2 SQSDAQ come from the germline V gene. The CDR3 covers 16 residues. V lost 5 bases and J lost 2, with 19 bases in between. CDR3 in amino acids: CASSNPMSGAAYEQYF. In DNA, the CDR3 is TGTGCCAGCAGCAATCCGATGTCAGGGGCGGCCTACGAGCAGTACTTC. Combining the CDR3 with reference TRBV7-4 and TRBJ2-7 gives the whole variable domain GAGVSQSPRYKVAKRGRDVALRCDSISGHVTLYWYRQTLGQGSEVLTYSQSDAQRDKSGRPSGRFSAERPERSVSTLKIQRTEQGDSAVYLCASSNPMSGAAYEQYFGPGTRLTVT.

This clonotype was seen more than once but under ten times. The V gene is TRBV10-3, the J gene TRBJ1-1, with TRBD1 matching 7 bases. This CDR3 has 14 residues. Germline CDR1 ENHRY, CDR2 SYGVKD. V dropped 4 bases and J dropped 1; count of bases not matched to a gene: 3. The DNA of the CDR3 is TGTGCCATCAGTGGGGGACAGAAGAACACTGAAGCTTTCTTT. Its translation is CAISGGQKNTEAFF.

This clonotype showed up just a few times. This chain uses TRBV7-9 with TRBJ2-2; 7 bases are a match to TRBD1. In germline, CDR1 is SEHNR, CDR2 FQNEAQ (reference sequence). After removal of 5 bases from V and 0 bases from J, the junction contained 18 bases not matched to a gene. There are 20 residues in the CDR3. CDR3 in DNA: TGTGCCAGCAGCCAAATTCGGTCGAGGACAGGCACTGCGAACACCGGGGAGCTGTTTTTT. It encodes CASSQIRSRTGTANTGELFF.

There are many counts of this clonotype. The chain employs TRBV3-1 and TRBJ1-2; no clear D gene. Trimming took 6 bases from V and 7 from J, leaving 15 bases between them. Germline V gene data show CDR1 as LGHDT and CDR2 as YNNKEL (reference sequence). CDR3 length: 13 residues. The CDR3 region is CASSSLTGGGYTF. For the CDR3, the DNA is TGTGCCAGCAGTAGCCTGACGGGAGGTGGCTACACCTTC. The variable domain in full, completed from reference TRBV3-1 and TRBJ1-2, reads DTAVSQTPKYLVTQMGNDKSIKCEQNLGHDTMYWYKQDSKKFLKIMFSYNNKELIINETVPNRFSPKSPDKAHLNLHINSLELGDSAVYFCASSSLTGGGYTFGSGTRLTVV.

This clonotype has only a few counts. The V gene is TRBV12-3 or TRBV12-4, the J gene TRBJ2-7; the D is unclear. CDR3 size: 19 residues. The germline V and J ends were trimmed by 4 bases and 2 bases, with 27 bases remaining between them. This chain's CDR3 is CASSSPSFLGSPPAYEQYF. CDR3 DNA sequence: TGTGCCAGCAGTTCCCCCTCATTCTTGGGGTCACCCCCTGCCTACGAGCAGTACTTC.

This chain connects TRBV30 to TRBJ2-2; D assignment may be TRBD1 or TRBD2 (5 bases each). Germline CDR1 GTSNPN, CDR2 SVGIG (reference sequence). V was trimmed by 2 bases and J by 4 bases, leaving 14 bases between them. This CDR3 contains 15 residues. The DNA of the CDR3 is TGTGCCTGGAGTCCTGTGGGGGTGGGCACCGGGGAGCTGTTTTTT. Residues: CAWSPVGVGTGELFF.

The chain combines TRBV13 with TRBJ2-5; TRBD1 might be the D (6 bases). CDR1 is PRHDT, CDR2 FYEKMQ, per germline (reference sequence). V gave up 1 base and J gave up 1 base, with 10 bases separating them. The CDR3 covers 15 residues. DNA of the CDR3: TGTGCCAGCAGCTTAGAGAACAGGGTCCAAGAGACCCAGTACTTC. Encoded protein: CASSLENRVQETQYF.

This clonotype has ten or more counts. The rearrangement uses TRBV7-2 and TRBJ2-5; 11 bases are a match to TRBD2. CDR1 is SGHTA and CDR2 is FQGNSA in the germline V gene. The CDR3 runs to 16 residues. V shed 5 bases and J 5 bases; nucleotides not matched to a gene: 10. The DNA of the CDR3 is TGTGCCAGCAGCAAGACTAGCGGGGCCCCTCGGGAGACCCAGTACTTC. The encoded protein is CASSKTSGAPRETQYF.

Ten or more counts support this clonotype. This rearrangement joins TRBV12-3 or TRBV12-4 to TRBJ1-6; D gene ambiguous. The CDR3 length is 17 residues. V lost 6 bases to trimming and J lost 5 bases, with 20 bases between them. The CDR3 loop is CASRTRSPGPDNSPLHF. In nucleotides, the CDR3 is TGTGCCAGCAGGACCCGGTCACCTGGGCCTGATAATTCACCCCTCCACTTT.

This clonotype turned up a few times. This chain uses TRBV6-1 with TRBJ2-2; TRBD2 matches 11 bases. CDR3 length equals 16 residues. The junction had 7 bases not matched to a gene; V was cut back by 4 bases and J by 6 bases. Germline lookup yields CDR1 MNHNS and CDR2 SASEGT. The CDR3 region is CASSALAGGKSGELFF. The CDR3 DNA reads TGTGCCAGCAGTGCCTTAGCGGGAGGGAAATCCGGGGAGCTGTTTTTT.

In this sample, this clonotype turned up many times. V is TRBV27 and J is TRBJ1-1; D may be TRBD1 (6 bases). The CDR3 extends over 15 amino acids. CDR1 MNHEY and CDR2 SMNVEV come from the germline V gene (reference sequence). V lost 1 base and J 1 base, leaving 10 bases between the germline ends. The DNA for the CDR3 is TGTGCCAGCAGTTTATTTGGCAGGGGGAACACTGAAGCTTTCTTT. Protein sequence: CASSLFGRGNTEAFF.

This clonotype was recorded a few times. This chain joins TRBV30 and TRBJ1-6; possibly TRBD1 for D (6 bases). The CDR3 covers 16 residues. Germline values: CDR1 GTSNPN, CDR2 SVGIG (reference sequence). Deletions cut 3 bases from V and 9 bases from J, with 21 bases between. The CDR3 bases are TGTGCCTGGAGCTGGAGCGGACAGTTCGCGGGTTCACCCCTCCACTTT. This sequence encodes CAWSWSGQFAGSPLHF.

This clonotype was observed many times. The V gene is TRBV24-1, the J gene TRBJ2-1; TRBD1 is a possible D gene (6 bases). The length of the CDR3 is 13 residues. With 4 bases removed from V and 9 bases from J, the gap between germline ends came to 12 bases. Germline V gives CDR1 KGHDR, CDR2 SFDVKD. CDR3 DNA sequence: TGTGCCACCAGTGAGGCAGGGGTCCGTGAGCAGTTCTTC. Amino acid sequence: CATSEAGVREQFF.

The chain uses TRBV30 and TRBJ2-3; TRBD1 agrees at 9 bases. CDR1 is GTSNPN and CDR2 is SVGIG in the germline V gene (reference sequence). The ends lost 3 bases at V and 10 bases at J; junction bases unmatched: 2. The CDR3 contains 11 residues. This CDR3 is CAWRGQGPQYF. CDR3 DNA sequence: TGTGCCTGGAGGGGACAGGGACCGCAGTATTTT.

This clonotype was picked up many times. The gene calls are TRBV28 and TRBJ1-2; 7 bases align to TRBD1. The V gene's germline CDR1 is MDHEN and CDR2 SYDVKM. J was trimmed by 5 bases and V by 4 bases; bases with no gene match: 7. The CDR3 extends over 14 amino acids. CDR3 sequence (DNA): TGTGCCAGCAGTTCCCTCCCGACAGGGTATGGCTACACCTTC. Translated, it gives CASSSLPTGYGYTF.

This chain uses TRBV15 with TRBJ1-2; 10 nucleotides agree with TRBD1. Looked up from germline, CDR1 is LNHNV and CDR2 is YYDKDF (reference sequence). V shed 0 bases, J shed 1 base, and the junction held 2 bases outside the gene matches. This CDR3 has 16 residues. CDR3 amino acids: CATSRDGTGDNYGYTF. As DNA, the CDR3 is TGTGCCACCAGCAGAGACGGGACAGGGGATAACTATGGCTACACCTTC.

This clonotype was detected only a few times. CDR3 loop: CAREELAGKGTGELFF. The CDR3 nucleotides read TGTGCCCGCGAGGAGCTAGCGGGGAAGGGCACCGGGGAGCTGTTTTTT. This rearrangement joins TRBV7-9 to TRBJ2-2, with TRBD2 matching 9 bases. The length of the CDR3 is 16 residues. The germline V gene encodes CDR1 SEHNR and CDR2 FQNEAQ (reference sequence). V dropped 11 bases and J dropped 4; count of bases not matched to a gene: 14. The variable domain in full, with the rest retrieved from reference TRBV7-9 and TRBJ2-2, is DTGVSQNPRHKITKRGQNVTFRCDPISEHNRLYWYRQTLGQGPEFLTYFQNEAQLEKSRLLSDRFSAERPKGSFSTLEIQRTEQGDSAMYLCAREELAGKGTGELFFGEGSRLTVL.

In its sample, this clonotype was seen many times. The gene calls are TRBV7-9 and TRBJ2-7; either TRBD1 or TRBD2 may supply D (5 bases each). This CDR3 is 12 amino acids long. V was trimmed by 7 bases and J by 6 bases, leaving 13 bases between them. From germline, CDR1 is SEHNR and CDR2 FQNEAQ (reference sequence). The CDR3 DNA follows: TGTGCCAGCACCATGACCGGGGCCGAGCAGTACTTC. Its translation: CASTMTGAEQYF.

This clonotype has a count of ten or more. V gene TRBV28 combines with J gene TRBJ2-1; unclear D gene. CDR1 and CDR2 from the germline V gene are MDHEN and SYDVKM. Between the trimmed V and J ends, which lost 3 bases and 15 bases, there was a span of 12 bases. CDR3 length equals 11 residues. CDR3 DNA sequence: TGTGCCAGCAGTTTTTGGGCTACGACGTTCTTC. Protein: CASSFWATTFF. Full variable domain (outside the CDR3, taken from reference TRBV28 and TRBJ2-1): DVKVTQSSRYLVKRTGEKVFLECVQDMDHENMFWYRQDPGLGLRLIYFSYDVKMKEKGDIPEGYSVSREKKERFSLILESASTNQTSMYLCASSFWATTFFGPGTRLTVL.

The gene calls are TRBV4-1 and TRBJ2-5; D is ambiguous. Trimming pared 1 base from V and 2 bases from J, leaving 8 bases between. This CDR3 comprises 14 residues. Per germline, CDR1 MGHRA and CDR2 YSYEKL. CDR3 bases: TGCGCCAGCAGCCAAGTCACAGTTCAAGAGACCCAGTACTTC. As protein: CASSQVTVQETQYF.

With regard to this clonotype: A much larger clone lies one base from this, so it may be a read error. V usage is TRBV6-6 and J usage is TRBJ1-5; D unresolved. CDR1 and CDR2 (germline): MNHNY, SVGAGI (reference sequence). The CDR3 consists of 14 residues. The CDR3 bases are TGTGCCAGCAGTTACTCTCGTGGGAATCGGCCCCAGCATTTT. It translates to CASSYSRGNRPQHF.

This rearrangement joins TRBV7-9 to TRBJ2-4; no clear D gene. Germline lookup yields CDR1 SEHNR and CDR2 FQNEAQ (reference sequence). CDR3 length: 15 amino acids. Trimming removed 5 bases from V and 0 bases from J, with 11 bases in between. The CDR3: CASSTGPIAKNIQYF. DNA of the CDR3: TGTGCCAGCAGCACCGGACCAATAGCCAAAAACATTCAGTACTTC.

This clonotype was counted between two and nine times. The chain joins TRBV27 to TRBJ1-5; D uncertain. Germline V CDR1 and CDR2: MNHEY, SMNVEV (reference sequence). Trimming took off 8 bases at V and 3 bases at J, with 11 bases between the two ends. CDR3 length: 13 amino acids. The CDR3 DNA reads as TGTGCCAGCGCCGGCAGGAACAATCAGCCCCAGCATTTT. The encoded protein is CASAGRNNQPQHF.

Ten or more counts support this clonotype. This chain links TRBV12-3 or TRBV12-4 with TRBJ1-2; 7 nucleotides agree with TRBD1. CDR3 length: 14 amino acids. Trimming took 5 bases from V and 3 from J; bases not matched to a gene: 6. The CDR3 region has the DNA TGTGCCAGCAGTCGCAGGGGGAAGGACTATGGCTACACCTTC. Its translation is CASSRRGKDYGYTF.

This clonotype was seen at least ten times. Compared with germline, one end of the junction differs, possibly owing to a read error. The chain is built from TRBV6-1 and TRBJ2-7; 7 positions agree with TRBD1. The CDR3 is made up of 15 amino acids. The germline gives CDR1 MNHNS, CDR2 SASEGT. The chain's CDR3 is CASTESGDSSYEQYF. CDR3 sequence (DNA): TGTGCCAGCACTGAATCCGGGGACAGCTCCTACGAGCAGTACTTC.

This CDR3 reads CASSPRASGRAGLVEQFF. The CDR3 DNA reads TGTGCCAGTAGTCCCCGGGCTAGCGGGAGGGCCGGATTAGTTGAGCAGTTCTTC. The rearrangement uses TRBV19 and TRBJ2-1; 12 bases match TRBD2. Germline CDR1 is LNHDA and CDR2 is SQIVND (reference sequence). With 5 bases clipped from V and 9 bases from J, the junction kept 17 bases outside the gene matches. The CDR3 loop spans 18 amino acids.

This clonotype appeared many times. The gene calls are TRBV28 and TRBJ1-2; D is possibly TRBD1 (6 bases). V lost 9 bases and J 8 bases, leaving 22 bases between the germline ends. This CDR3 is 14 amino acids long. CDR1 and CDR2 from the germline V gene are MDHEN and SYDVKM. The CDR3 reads CASSFRGPLVGYTF. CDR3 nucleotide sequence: TGTGCCAGTTCATTTCGGGGGCCCTTGGTGGGCTACACCTTC.

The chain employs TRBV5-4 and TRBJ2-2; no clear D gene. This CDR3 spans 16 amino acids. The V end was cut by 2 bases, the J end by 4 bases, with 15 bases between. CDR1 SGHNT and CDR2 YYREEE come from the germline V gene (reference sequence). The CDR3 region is CASSFGGPSGTGELFF. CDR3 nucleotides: TGTGCCAGCAGCTTTGGTGGGCCTTCGGGCACCGGGGAGCTGTTTTTT.